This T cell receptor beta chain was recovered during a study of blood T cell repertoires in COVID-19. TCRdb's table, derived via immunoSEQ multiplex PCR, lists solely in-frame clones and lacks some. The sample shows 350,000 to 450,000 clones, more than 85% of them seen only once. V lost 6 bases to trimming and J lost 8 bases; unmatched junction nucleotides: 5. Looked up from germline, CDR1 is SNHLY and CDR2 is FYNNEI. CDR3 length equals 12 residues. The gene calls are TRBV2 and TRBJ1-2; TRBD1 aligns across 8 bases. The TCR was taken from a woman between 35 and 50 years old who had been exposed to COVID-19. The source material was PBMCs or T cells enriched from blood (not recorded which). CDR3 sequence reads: CASSATGDGYTF. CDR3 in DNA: TGTGCCAGCAGCGCGACAGGGGACGGCTACACCTTC.